Sequencing of this TCR beta chain was carried out in a study of shared clonotypes between healthy human individuals. Study context: Those who served as donors were two women and three men between the ages of 18 and 49.

Method: immunoSEQ multiplex PCR; TCRdb's copy keeps in-frame clones and lacks some. The table has 2,500,000 or so clones, roughly 93% seen once; the top ten hold 0.36%. Study results and caveats: Despite large depth, rarefaction showed incomplete sorted-subset sequencing. Richness estimates generally favored naive over memory subsets.

The CDR3 has 14 amino acids. The trim removed 4 bases at V and 0 bases at J, leaving 3 bases unmatched. Germline V CDR1 and CDR2: SGHRS, YFSETQ. CD4+ cells were split into CD45RA+ naive and CD45RA-negative memory subsets. Concerning this clone itself: Antigen specificity is unknown.

Sequencing was done on a sample of naive CD4+ T cells from PBMCs. Subset denoted: CD45RA+ positively selected. The J gene is TRBJ2-7, the V gene TRBV5-1; 8 nucleotides align to TRBD1. The source is a young man in good health. Some clones in this sample may be carry-over from other donors' samples. In nucleotides, the CDR3 is TGCGCCAGCAGCGGGGGGACAGGCTCCTACGAGCAGTACTTC. The encoded protein is CASSGGTGSYEQYF.